These 15 T cell receptor beta chains came from one sample sequenced in a study of cytomegalovirus exposure and HLA in healthy donors. In the PCR, 60 Vbeta and 13 Jbeta primers were used. Some clones are missing from TCRdb's copy, which holds only in-frame ones; the method was immunoSEQ multiplex PCR. The sample table includes tens of thousands of clones. The specimen sequenced was PBMCs. These receptors all stem from a woman aged 55-70 years in good health and CMV-seropositive.

The J gene is TRBJ2-3, the V gene TRBV6-6, with TRBD2 matching over 11 bases. The ends lost 5 bases at V and 4 bases at J; junction bases unmatched: 8. Germline V gene lookup returns CDR1 MNHNY and CDR2 SVGAGI (reference sequence). The CDR3 loop spans 16 amino acids. The CDR3 DNA follows: TGTGCCAGCAGTACAACCGGGACTAGCGGTCCAGATACGCAGTATTTT. It codes for CASSTTGTSGPDTQYF.

The chain employs TRBV4-1 and TRBJ1-5; D is ambiguous. This CDR3 is 16 amino acids long. Trimming took 1 base from V and 3 from J, leaving 13 bases between them. Germline CDR1 reads MGHRA; CDR2 reads YSYEKL. CDR3 sequence (DNA): TGCGCCAGCAGCCAAGGAGAGAGGCGGATCAATCAGCCCCAGCATTTT. Amino acid sequence: CASSQGERRINQPQHF.

V gene TRBV6-6 combines with J gene TRBJ1-2; D is unclear. Trimming took off 5 bases at V and 6 bases at J, with 19 bases between the two ends. The length of the CDR3 is 15 residues. Germline lookup yields CDR1 MNHNY and CDR2 SVGAGI (reference sequence). CDR3 in amino acids: CASSVEGAGSDGYTF. The CDR3 DNA is TGTGCCAGCAGTGTCGAGGGCGCGGGGTCGGATGGCTACACCTTC.

The gene calls are TRBV29-1 and TRBJ1-6; D is unresolved. There are 14 residues in the CDR3. Trimming stripped 4 bases from V and 7 bases from J, with 14 bases between. Per germline, CDR1 SQVTM and CDR2 ANQGSEA. CDR3 loop: CSVALDYGNSPLHF. In nucleotides, the CDR3 is TGCAGCGTTGCTCTGGACTATGGGAATTCACCCCTCCACTTT.

In DNA form, the CDR3 reads TGTGCCAGCTCACCACCGGTCGGGGGTTCCTATAATTCACCCCTCCACTTT. This gives the protein CASSPPVGGSYNSPLHF. The genes are TRBV18 and TRBJ1-6, with a weak D call TRBD1 (5 bases). CDR1 is KGHSH, CDR2 LQKENI, per germline. The CDR3 is made up of 17 amino acids. V dropped 0 bases and J dropped 1 base, with 10 bases sitting between them.

The rearrangement uses TRBV9 and TRBJ2-5; TRBD2 matches 8 bases. Trimming cost V 0 bases and J 2 bases; bases outside gene matches: 9. The germline V gene has CDR1 SGDLS and CDR2 YYNGEE. The CDR3 length is 17 residues. CDR3 coding DNA: TGTGCCAGCAGCGTAGCTTTGCCAGCGGGGGTGCAAGAGACCCAGTACTTC. This codes for CASSVALPAGVQETQYF.

The chain uses TRBV7-8 and TRBJ2-7; 7 nucleotides line up with TRBD2. In germline, CDR1 is SGHVS, CDR2 FQNEAQ. V lost 1 base and J lost 2; bases outside the gene matches: 14. This CDR3 region has 18 residues. The CDR3: CASSLEIGDGGYTYEQYF. Here the CDR3 DNA reads TGTGCCAGCAGCTTAGAAATAGGCGACGGGGGGTATACCTACGAGCAGTACTTC. Full variable domain (outside the CDR3, taken from reference TRBV7-8 and TRBJ2-7): GAGVSQSPRYKVAKRGQDVALRCDPISGHVSLFWYQQALGQGPEFLTYFQNEAQLDKSGLPSDRFFAERPEGSVSTLKIQRTQQEDSAVYLCASSLEIGDGGYTYEQYFGPGTRLTVT.

Points on this clone: One junction end does not reproduce the germline sequence, and a read error may be involved. This sequence joins TRBV7-6 and TRBJ2-1; no clear D. There are 15 residues in the CDR3. Germline assignment: CDR1 SGHVS and CDR2 FNYEAQ. The CDR3 DNA follows: TGTGCCAGCAGCCAGACACCGAGCTCCGACAATGAGCAGTTCTTC. Translating it yields CASSQTPSSDNEQFF.

The chain links TRBV29-1 to TRBJ1-3; unclear D gene. In germline, CDR1 is SQVTM, CDR2 ANQGSEA. The V end was cut by 6 bases, the J end by 0 bases, with 15 bases between. CDR3 length: 15 amino acids. The CDR3 spells CSVREKPSSGNTIYF. The CDR3, as DNA: TGCAGCGTGAGGGAGAAGCCCTCCTCTGGAAACACCATATATTTT.

The V call is TRBV6-5, the J call TRBJ2-1; the D is unclear. The CDR3 covers 15 residues. The germline V gene encodes CDR1 MNHEY and CDR2 SVGAGI. V was trimmed by 6 bases and J by 4 bases, leaving 16 bases between them. The DNA for the CDR3 is TGTGCCAGCAGCCCCGACATCAACGAGTACAATGAGCAGTTCTTC. Translated: CASSPDINEYNEQFF.

This chain connects TRBV28 to TRBJ2-5; TRBD1 might be the D (5 bases). TRBJ2-7 explains the end of the DNA better; the J call may be wrong. Germline V gene data show CDR1 as MDHEN and CDR2 as SYDVKM. The CDR3 extends over 12 amino acids. The chain's CDR3 is CASSLTVGEQYF. The CDR3, as DNA: TGTGCCAGCAGCCTGACAGTGGGCGAGCAGTACTTC.

CDR3 loop: CASSLGVAGSTNTGELFF. The CDR3 DNA is TGTGCCAGCAGCTTGGGGGTAGCGGGGAGTACGAACACCGGGGAGCTGTTTTTT. This sequence joins TRBV4-2 and TRBJ2-2, with 8 bases matching TRBD2. There are 18 residues in the CDR3. J gave up 0 bases and V 5 bases, and 11 bases lay outside the gene matches. CDR1 and CDR2 (germline): LGHNA, YNFKEQ.

This sequence joins TRBV10-2 and TRBJ1-1, with 7 bases identical to TRBD1. Germline trimming cut 8 bases from V and 0 bases from J; bases unmatched to any gene: 3. Germline-derived CDR1 and CDR2 are WSHSY and SAAADI. The CDR3 totals 13 residues. CDR3 nucleotide sequence: TGCGCCAGCGGACAGGAACTGAACACTGAAGCTTTCTTT. Amino acids: CASGQELNTEAFF.

This chain links TRBV4-1 with TRBJ1-5, with D unresolved. Germline V gives CDR1 MGHRA, CDR2 YSYEKL. Trimming removed 0 bases at V and 0 bases at J, with 9 bases between. The CDR3 is 16 residues long. The CDR3 sequence: CASSQDQAVSNQPQHF. DNA of the CDR3: TGCGCCAGCAGCCAAGATCAGGCAGTTAGCAATCAGCCCCAGCATTTT.

The chain recombines TRBV5-8 with TRBJ1-2, with TRBD1 identical over 8 bases. The CDR3 runs to 15 residues. V lost 0 bases and J lost 4; bases outside the gene matches: 5. In germline, CDR1 is SGHTS, CDR2 YDEGEE. CDR3 bases: TGTGCCAGCAGCTTGGGGACAGGGAGGGTCTATGGCTACACCTTC. Protein: CASSLGTGRVYGYTF. Variable domain in full (rest from reference TRBV5-8 and TRBJ1-2): EAGVTQSPTHLIKTRGQQATLRCSPISGHTSVYWYQQALGLGLQFLLWYDEGEERNRGNFPPRFSGRQFPNYSSELNVNALELEDSALYLCASSLGTGRVYGYTFGSGTRLTVV.